This T cell receptor beta chain comes out of a study of tumor-infiltrating lymphocytes in primary liver carcinoma. Study at large: All patients, whether men or women, fell within 30 to 69 years of age.

V was trimmed by 4 bases and J by 0 bases, leaving 11 bases between them. CDR1 and CDR2 from the germline V gene are SGHRS and YFSETQ. CDR3 length equals 15 residues. This clonotype has only a few counts. Making TCR beta cDNA involved 400 to 600 ng total RNA and a constant-region primer. TCR beta libraries came from three nested multiplex PCR rounds using slightly modified ARM-PCR. The opening two PCR rounds, around 11 cycles each, paired TRBV1-TRBV30 forward primers with a C-beta reverse primer. MiXCR, applied by TCRdb to the multiplex PCR reads, yields one record per CDR3 protein. The sample lists approximately 330,000 distinct CDR3 sequences, 65% occurring once. Germline DNA was also extracted, and blood RNA was taken from unsorted whole blood.

The receptor comes from a middle-aged man with primary liver carcinoma and hepatitis B virus infection. Sequences were obtained from peripheral blood. The rearrangement joins TRBV5-1 to TRBJ2-1; D perhaps matches TRBD2 (5 bases). As DNA, the CDR3 is TGCGCCAGCAGCCAAAGCGGAGTCTCCTACAATGAGCAGTTCTTC. This translates into CASSQSGVSYNEQFF.